This T cell receptor beta chain was identified in a study of a mutant IDH1 vaccine in newly diagnosed glioma. Looking at the study overall: Mean patient age was about 40 years; 62.5% were male and roughly 38% female. Findings of the study overall: There were vaccine-induced immune responses in more than 85% of the patients.

Time point specified: week 11, during vaccination. Alongside topical imiquimod, each dose of vaccine comprised 300 ug of mutant IDH1 20-mer peptide. Libraries were prepared by immunoSEQ multiplex PCR; TCRdb keeps only in-frame clonotypes and omits some of them. This table holds around 120,000 clones, 80% found once. The V end was cut by 0 bases, the J end by 0 bases, with 12 bases between. The CDR3 totals 16 residues. Germline V gene sequence: CDR1 SGHNT, CDR2 YENEEA. As for this clone: Its target is unknown.

The clonotype comes from a man aged 35 to 55 with glioma. Material: PBMCs, obtained from a glioma patient whose treatment included an IDH1 peptide vaccine. The chain uses TRBV11-3 and TRBJ2-7; a possible D gene is TRBD2 (7 bases). The CDR3 DNA sequence: TGTGCCAGCAGCTTAGAGAGGGGGGGCGGCTCCTACGAGCAGTACTTC. Encoded protein: CASSLERGGGSYEQYF.